Listed here are 6 T cell receptor beta chains from one sample, sequenced in a study of cytomegalovirus exposure and HLA in healthy donors. The study ran its PCR with 60 Vbeta and 13 Jbeta primers. Generated by immunoSEQ multiplex PCR, the TCRdb table keeps only in-frame clones and is missing some. The sample records about 130,000 clones, roughly three quarters being singletons. The specimen sequenced was PBMCs. The receptor set was obtained from a woman aged 25 to 39 in good health and CMV-seronegative.

V usage is TRBV5-6 and J usage is TRBJ1-1; D ambiguous. The V gene's germline CDR1 is SGHDT and CDR2 YYEEEE. With 2 bases removed from V and 4 bases from J, the gap between germline ends came to 6 bases. The CDR3 spans 12 residues. CDR3 loop: CASSFGGTEAFF. Written as DNA, the CDR3 is TGTGCCAGCAGCTTTGGAGGCACTGAAGCTTTCTTT.

This clone was seen a few times. V is TRBV4-1 and J is TRBJ2-7; TRBD2 is a possible D gene (5 bases). CDR1 is MGHRA, CDR2 YSYEKL, per germline. The CDR3 is made up of 17 amino acids. V was pared by 1 base and J by 1 base, with 17 bases between. CDR3 sequence (DNA): TGCGCCAGCAGCCAAGCCGGGGTCAGGAAAAATTCCTACGAGCAGTACTTC. It yields the protein CASSQAGVRKNSYEQYF.

The chain links TRBV28 to TRBJ1-3; a possible D gene is TRBD1 (5 bases). Germline values: CDR1 MDHEN, CDR2 SYDVKM. V gave up 8 bases and J gave up 10 bases, with 21 bases separating them. This CDR3 is 14 amino acids long. The CDR3 nucleotides read TGTGCCAGCGATAGGGGAGGGGAGGAGAAAACCATATATTTT. It encodes CASDRGGEEKTIYF.

This clone turned up a few times. The gene calls are TRBV7-8 and TRBJ1-1; D is ambiguous. This CDR3 contains 14 residues. V lost 1 base to trimming and J lost 2 bases, with 8 bases between them. Germline CDR1 is SGHVS and CDR2 is FQNEAQ. The CDR3 bases are TGTGCCAGCAGCTTAGACTTGGGCAACACTGAAGCTTTCTTT. Protein: CASSLDLGNTEAFF.

The chain recombines TRBV5-1 with TRBJ1-3; D is unresolved. This CDR3 contains 13 residues. Trimming pared 4 bases from V and 4 bases from J, leaving 9 bases between. Germline CDR1 and CDR2: SGHRS and YFSETQ. The CDR3 loop reads CASSPGFGNTIYF. The CDR3 DNA reads as TGCGCCAGCAGCCCGGGATTCGGAAACACCATATATTTT.

The chain uses TRBV18 and TRBJ2-3, with D maybe TRBD1 (5 bases). V lost 2 bases and J lost 4, with 10 bases in between. CDR3 size: 14 residues. Germline V gives CDR1 KGHSH, CDR2 LQKENI. The CDR3 bases are TGTGCCAGCTCACCATGGGGCAGGGCAGATACGCAGTATTTT. Amino acid sequence: CASSPWGRADTQYF.